There are a few counts of the clone carrying this TCR beta chain. The antigen is not known. This sample was included in a study of T cell repertoires in cytomegalovirus infection. Study details: Peptides in the study included HLA-C-restricted and HLA-B-restricted CMV epitopes. A matching HLA type, together with CMV infection, was signaled by public TCR beta signatures. The study, taken as a whole, reports: There were HLA-C-restricted CMV-specific TCR beta clonotypes dominating the ex vivo response. People with CMV and the relevant HLA were identified by cumulative public TCR beta family frequency.

MiXCR was run by TCRdb on the reads, yielding one entry per CDR3 protein. The table shows approximately 600,000 distinct CDR3 sequences, with around two fifths occurring only once. This CDR3 has 14 residues. Germline V CDR1 and CDR2: MNHNY, SVGAGI (reference sequence). Trimming stripped 6 bases from V and 5 bases from J, with 16 bases between. This chain links TRBV6-6 with TRBJ1-2; D is perhaps TRBD1 (6 bases). The TCR originated in a human donor in good health (CMV status not recorded). Some clones in this sample may be carry-over from other donors' samples. This specimen was cultured PBMCs, taken from culture after CMV antigen stimulation. In DNA, the CDR3 is TGTGCCAGCAGCCCTCCCGGGACAACATATGGCTACACCTTC. It is translated as CASSPPGTTYGYTF.